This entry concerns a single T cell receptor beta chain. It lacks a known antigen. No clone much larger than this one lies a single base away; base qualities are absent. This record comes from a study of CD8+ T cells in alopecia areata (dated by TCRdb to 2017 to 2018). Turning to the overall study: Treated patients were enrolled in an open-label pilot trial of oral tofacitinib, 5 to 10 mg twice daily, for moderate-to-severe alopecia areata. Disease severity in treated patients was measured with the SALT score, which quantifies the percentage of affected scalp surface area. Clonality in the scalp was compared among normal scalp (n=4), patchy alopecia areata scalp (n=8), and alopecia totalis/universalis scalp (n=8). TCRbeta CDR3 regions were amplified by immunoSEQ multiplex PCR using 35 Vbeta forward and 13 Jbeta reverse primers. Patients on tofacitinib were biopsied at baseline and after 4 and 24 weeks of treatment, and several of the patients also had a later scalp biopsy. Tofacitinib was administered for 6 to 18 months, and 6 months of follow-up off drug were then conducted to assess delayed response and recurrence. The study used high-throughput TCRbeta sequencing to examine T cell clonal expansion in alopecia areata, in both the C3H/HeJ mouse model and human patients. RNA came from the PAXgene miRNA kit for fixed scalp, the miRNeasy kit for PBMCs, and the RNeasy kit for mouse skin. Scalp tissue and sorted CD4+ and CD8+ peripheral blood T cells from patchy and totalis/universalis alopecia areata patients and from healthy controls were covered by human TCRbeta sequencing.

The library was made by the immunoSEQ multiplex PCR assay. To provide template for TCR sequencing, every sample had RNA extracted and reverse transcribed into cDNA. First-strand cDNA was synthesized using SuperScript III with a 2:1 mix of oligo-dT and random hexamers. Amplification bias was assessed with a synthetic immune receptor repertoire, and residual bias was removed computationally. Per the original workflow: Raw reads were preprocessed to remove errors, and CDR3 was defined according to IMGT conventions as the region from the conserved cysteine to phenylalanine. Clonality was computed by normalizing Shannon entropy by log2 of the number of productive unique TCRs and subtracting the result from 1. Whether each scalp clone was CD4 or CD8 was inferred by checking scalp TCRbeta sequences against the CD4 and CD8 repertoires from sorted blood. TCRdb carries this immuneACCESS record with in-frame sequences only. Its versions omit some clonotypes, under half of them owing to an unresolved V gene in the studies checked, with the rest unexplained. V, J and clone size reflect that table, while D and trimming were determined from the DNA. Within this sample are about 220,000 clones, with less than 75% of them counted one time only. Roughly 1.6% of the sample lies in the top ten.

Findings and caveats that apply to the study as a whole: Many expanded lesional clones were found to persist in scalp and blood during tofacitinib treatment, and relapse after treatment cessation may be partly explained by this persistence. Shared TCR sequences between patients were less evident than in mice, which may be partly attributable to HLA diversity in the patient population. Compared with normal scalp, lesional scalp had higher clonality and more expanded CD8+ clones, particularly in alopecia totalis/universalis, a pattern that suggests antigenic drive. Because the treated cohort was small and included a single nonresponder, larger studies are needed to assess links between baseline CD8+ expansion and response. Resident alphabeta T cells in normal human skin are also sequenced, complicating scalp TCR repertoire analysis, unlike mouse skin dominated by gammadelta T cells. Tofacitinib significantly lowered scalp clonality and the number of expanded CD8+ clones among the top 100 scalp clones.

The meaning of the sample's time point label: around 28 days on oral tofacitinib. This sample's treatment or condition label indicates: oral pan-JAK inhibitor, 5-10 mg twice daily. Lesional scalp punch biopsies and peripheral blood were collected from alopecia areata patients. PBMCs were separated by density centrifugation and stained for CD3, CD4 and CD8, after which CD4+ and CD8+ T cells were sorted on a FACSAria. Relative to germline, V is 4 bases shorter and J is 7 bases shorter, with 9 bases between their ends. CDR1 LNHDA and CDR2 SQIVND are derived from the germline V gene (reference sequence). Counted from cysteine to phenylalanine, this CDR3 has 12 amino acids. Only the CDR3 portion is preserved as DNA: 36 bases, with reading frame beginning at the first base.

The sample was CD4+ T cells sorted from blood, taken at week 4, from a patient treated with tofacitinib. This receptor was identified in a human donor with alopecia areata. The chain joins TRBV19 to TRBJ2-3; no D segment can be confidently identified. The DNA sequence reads TGTGCCAGTAGTACCTCAGGAAATACGCAGTATTTT. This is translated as CASSTSGNTQYF.